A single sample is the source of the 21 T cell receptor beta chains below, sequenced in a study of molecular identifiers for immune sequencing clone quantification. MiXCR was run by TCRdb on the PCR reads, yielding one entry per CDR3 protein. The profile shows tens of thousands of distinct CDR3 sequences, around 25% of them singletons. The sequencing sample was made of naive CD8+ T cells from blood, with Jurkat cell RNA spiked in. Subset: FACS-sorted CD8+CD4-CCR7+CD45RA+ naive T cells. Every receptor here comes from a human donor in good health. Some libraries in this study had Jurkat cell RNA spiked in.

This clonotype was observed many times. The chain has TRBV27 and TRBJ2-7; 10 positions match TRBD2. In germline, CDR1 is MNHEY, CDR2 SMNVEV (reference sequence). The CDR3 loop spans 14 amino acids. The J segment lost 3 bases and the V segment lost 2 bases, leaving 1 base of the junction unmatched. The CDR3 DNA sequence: TGTGCCAGCAGTTTAACTAGCGGGGTCTACGAGCAGTACTTC. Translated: CASSLTSGVYEQYF.

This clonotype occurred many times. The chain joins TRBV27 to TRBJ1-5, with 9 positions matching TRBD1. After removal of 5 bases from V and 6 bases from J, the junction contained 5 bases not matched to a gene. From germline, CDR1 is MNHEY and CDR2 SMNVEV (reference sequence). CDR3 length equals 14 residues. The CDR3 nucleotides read TGTGCCAGCAGTACAGGGGGCTCAGTTCAGCCCCAGCATTTT. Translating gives CASSTGGSVQPQHF.

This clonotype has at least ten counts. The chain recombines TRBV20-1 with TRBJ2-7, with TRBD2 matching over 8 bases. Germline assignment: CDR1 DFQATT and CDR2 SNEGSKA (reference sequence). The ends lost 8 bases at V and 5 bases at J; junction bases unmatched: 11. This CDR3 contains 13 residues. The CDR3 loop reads CSLPGTREDEQYF. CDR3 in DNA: TGCAGTTTACCCGGGACTAGAGAGGACGAGCAGTACTTC.

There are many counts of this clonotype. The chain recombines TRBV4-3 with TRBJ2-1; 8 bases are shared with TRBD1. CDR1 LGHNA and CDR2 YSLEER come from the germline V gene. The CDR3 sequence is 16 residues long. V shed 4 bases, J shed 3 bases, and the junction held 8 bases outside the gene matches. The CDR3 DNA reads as TGCGCCAGCAGCCCCCTCAGTGACAGGGGCTACAATGAGCAGTTCTTC. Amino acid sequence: CASSPLSDRGYNEQFF.

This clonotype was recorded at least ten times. CDR3: CASSQDPTENQPQHF. The CDR3 DNA reads as TGTGCCAGCAGCCAAGATCCGACCGAGAATCAGCCCCAGCATTTT. The chain joins TRBV3-1 to TRBJ1-5; D ambiguous. Between the trimmed V and J ends, which lost 0 bases and 4 bases, there was a span of 10 bases. This CDR3 has 15 amino acids. Germline CDR1 LGHDT, CDR2 YNNKEL (reference sequence).

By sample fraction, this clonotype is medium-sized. The CDR3 coding sequence is TGCAGCGTCCTGGACAGGGATGCAGATACGCAGTATTTT. It is translated as CSVLDRDADTQYF. The chain has TRBV29-1 and TRBJ2-3, with 8 positions matching TRBD1. Trimming took 6 bases from V and 4 from J; bases not matched to a gene: 6. The germline V gene encodes CDR1 SQVTM and CDR2 ANQGSEA. The CDR3 covers 13 residues.

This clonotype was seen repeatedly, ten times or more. The CDR3 DNA reads TGTGCCAGTTCCCCGGGCGGACCCCTCCACTTT. It specifies CASSPGGPLHF. The rearrangement uses TRBV19 and TRBJ1-6; D uncertain. V lost 8 bases, J lost 12 bases, and 11 bases lay in between. From germline, CDR1 is LNHDA and CDR2 SQIVND (reference sequence). The CDR3 sequence is 11 residues long.

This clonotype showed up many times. DNA for the CDR3: TGCGCCAGCAGTCGGGAAGGGGGCTGCGAGCAGTACTTC. As protein: CASSREGGCEQYF. The chain employs TRBV23-1 and TRBJ2-7; 7 nucleotides agree with TRBD1. TRBV23-1 is filed as an ORF, its function uncertain. The CDR3 has 13 amino acids. After removal of 4 bases from V and 6 bases from J, the junction contained 6 bases not matched to a gene.

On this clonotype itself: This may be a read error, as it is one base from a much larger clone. The CDR3 region has the DNA TGTGCCAGCAGCTTATGGTCCGGGAAACATCGGCCCCAGCATTTT. It yields the protein CASSLWSGKHRPQHF. The V gene is TRBV7-2, the J gene TRBJ1-5; D is uncertain. Germline-derived CDR1 and CDR2 are SGHTA and FQGNSA. V was cut by 2 bases and J by 9 bases, with 17 bases left in between. CDR3 length equals 15 residues. The whole variable domain, remainder taken from reference TRBV7-2 and TRBJ1-5, is GAGVSQSPSNKVTEKGKDVELRCDPISGHTALYWYRQSLGQGLEFLIYFQGNSAPDKSGLPSDRFSAERTGGSVSTLTIQRTQQEDSAVYLCASSLWSGKHRPQHFGDGTRLSIL.

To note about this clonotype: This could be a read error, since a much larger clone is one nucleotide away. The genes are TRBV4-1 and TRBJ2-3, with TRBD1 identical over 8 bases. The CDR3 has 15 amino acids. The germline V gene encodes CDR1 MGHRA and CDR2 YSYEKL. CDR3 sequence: CASSQEDRGTDAQYF. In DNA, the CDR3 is TGCGCCAGCAGCCAAGAAGACAGGGGCACAGATGCGCAGTATTTT.

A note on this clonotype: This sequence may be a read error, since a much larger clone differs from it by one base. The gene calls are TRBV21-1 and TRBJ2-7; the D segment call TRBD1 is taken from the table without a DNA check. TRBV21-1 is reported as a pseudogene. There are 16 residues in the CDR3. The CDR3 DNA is TGTGCCAGCAGCTCACGCCCCAGGGCAAGCTCCTACGAGCAGTACTTC. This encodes CASSSRPRASSYEQYF.

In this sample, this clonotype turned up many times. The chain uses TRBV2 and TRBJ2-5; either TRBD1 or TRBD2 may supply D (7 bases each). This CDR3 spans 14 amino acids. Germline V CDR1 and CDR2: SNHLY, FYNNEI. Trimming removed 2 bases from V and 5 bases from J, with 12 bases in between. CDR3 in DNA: TGTGCCAGCAGTGAACAGGGGGGGTGGGAGACCCAGTACTTC. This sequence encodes CASSEQGGWETQYF.

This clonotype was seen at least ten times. CDR3 protein: CAIPGPGGDEQYF. The CDR3 nucleotides read TGTGCCATTCCCGGTCCAGGTGGCGACGAGCAGTACTTC. The genes are TRBV24-1 and TRBJ2-7; D ambiguous. The V gene lost 11 bases and the J gene lost 5 bases, with 18 bases spanning the gap. Looked up from germline, CDR1 is KGHDR and CDR2 is SFDVKD. There are 13 residues in the CDR3.

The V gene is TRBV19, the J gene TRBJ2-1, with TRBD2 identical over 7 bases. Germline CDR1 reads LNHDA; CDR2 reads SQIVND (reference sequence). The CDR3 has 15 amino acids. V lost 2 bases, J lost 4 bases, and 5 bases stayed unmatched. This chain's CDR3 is CASSISSGIYNEQFF. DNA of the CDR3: TGTGCCAGTAGTATATCCAGCGGGATTTACAATGAGCAGTTCTTC.

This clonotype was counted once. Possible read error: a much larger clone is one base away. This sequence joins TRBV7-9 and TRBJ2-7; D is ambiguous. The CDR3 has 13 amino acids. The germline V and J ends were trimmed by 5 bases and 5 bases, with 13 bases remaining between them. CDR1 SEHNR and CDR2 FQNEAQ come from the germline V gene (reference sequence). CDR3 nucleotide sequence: TGTGCCAGCAGCGCCTTAACGTGGGACGAGCAGTACTTC. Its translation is CASSALTWDEQYF.

CDR3 DNA sequence: TGTGCCAGCAGTCCCTTAGCGGGAGATGTTGACAATGAGCAGTTCTTC. This translates into CASSPLAGDVDNEQFF. This chain uses TRBV6-5 with TRBJ2-1; 9 nucleotides match TRBD2. The CDR3 consists of 16 residues. Looked up from germline, CDR1 is MNHEY and CDR2 is SVGAGI. The V and J ends lost 5 bases and 5 bases, in that order; junction bases with no gene match: 10.

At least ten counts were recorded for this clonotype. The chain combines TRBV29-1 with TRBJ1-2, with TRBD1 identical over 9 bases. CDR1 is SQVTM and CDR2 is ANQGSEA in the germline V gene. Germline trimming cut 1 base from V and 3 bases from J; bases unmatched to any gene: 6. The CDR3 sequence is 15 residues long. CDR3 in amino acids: CSVEGRTGADYGYTF. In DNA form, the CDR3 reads TGCAGCGTTGAAGGACGGACAGGGGCGGACTATGGCTACACCTTC.

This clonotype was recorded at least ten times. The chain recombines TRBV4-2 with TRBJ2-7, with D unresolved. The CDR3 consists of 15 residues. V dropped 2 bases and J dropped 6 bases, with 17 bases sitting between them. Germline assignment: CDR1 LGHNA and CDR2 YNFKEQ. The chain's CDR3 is CASSQTLDEVGEQYF. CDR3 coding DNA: TGTGCCAGCAGCCAAACCTTGGACGAGGTGGGCGAGCAGTACTTC.

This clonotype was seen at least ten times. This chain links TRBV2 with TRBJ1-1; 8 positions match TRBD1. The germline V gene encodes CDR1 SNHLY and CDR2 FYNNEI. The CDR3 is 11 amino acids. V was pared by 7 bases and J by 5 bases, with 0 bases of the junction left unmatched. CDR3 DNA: TGTGCCAGCAACAGGGGGACTGAAGCTTTCTTT. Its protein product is CASNRGTEAFF.

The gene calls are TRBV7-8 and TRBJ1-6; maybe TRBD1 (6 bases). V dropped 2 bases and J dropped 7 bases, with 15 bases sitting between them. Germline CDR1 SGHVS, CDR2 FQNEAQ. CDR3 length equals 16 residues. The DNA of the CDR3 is TGTGCCAGCAGCTTATGGCGGGGGCGAGGGAATTCACCCCTCCACTTT. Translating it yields CASSLWRGRGNSPLHF.

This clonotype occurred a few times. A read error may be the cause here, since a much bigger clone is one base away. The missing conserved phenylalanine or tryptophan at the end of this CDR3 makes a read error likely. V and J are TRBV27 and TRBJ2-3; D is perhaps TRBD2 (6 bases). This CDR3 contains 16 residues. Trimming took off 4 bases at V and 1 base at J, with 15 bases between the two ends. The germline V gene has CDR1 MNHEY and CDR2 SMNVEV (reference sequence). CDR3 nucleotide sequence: TGTGCCAGCAGTTGGGGGTTTGGGGAGGGCACAGATACGCAGTATCTT. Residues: CASSWGFGEGTDTQYL.